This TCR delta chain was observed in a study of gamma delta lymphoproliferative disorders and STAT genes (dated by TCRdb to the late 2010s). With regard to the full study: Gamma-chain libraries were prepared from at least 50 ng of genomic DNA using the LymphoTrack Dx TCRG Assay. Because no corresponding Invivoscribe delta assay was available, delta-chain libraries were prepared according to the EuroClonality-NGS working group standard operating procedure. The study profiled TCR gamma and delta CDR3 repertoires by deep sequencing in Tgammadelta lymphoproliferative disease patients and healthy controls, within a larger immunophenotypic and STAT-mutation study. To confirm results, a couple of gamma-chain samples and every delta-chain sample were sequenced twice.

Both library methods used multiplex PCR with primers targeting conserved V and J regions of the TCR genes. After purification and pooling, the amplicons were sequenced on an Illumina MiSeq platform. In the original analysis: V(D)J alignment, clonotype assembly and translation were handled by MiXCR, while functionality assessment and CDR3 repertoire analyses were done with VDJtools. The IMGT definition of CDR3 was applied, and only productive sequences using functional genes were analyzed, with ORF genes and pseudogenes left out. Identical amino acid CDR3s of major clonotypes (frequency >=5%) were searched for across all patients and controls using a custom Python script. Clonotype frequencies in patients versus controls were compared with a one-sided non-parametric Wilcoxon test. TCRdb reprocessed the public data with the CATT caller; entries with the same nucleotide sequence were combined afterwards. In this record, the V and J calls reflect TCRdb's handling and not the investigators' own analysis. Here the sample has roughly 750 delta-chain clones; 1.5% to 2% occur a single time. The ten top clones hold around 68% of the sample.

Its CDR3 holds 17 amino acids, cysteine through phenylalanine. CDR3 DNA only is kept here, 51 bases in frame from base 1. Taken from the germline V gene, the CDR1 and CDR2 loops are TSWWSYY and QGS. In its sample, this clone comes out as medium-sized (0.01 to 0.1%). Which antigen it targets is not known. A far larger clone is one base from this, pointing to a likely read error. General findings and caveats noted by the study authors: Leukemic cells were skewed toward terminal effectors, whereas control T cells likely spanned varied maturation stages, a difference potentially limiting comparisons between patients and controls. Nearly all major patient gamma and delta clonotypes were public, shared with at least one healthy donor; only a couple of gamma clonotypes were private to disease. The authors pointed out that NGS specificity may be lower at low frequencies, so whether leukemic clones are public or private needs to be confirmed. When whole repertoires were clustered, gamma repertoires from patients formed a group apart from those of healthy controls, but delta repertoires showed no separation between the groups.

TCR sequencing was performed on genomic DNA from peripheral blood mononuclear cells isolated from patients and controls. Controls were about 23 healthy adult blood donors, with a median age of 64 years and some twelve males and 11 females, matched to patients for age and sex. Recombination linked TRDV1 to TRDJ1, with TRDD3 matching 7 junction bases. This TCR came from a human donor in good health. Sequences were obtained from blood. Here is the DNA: TGTGCTCCTGGGGAACTATACTGGGGCCGTTCCACCGATAAACTCATCTTT. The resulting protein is CAPGELYWGRSTDKLIF.